These 26 T cell receptor beta chains share one sample of origin, sequenced in a study of T-cell memory formation after mild COVID-19. TCRdb reprocessed the 5' RACE reads with MiXCR, giving one entry per CDR3 protein. The sample shows roughly 14,000 distinct CDR3 sequences, around 21% of them seen only once. The sequencing sample was made of PBMCs or a T cell subset sorted from them (not recorded which). Receptors originate from a man younger than 35 who had mild COVID-19 (a few samples of this study predate the infection). Cell type and time point are not known.

This clonotype was observed at least ten times. The V gene is TRBV5-6, the J gene TRBJ1-5, with D maybe TRBD1 (6 bases). Looked up from germline, CDR1 is SGHDT and CDR2 is YYEEEE. Trimming cost V 2 bases and J 6 bases, with 12 bases left between them. This CDR3 spans 14 amino acids. The CDR3 spells CASSFQQGAQPQHF. The CDR3 DNA follows: TGTGCCAGCAGCTTCCAACAGGGTGCTCAGCCCCAGCATTTT. Complete variable domain (other parts from reference TRBV5-6 and TRBJ1-5): DAGVTQSPTHLIKTRGQQVTLRCSPKSGHDTVSWYQQALGQGPQFIFQYYEEEERQRGNFPDRFSGHQFPNYSSELNVNALLLGDSALYLCASSFQQGAQPQHFGDGTRLSIL.

At least ten counts were recorded for this clonotype. Possible read error: a much larger clone is one base away. The chain carries TRBV27 and TRBJ2-5; TRBD2 aligns across 9 bases. V was pared by 6 bases and J by 5 bases, with 13 bases of the junction left unmatched. The CDR3 length is 16 residues. Germline V gene sequence: CDR1 MNHEY, CDR2 SMNVEV (reference sequence). The CDR3 nucleotides are TGTGCCAGCAGGACCTATCGCGGGGGGGCCCGGGAGACCCAGTACTTC. This codes for CASRTYRGGARETQYF.

There are many counts of this clonotype. The chain couples TRBV6-2 or TRBV6-3 to TRBJ1-5; D unclear. This CDR3 spans 15 amino acids. Germline V gives CDR1 MNHEY, CDR2 SVGEGT. V gave up 6 bases and J gave up 0 bases, with 12 bases separating them. The CDR3 spells CASRVDGSSNQPQHF. DNA of the CDR3: TGTGCCAGCAGGGTTGATGGGTCTAGCAATCAGCCCCAGCATTTT.

This clonotype was counted ten times or more. CDR3 sequence reads: CASSLAPPFGYTF. CDR3 bases: TGTGCCAGCAGCTTAGCGCCTCCCTTTGGCTACACCTTC. V and J are TRBV7-9 and TRBJ1-2; D is uncertain. Trimming removed 0 bases at V and 7 bases at J, with 9 bases between. The CDR3 covers 13 residues. Germline-derived CDR1 and CDR2 are SEHNR and FQNEAQ (reference sequence).

The sample holds many counts of this clonotype. V usage is TRBV7-2 and J usage is TRBJ1-1; no firm D call. Trimming removed 1 base at V and 1 base at J, with 10 bases between. Germline CDR1 SGHTA, CDR2 FQGNSA. CDR3 length: 15 amino acids. CDR3 region: CASSLVVSENTEAFF. CDR3 sequence (DNA): TGTGCCAGCAGCTTAGTAGTCTCGGAGAACACTGAAGCTTTCTTT.

This chain uses TRBV19 with TRBJ2-7, with a tentative D call TRBD2 (5 bases). There are 13 residues in the CDR3. V lost 7 bases, J lost 6 bases, and 16 bases lay in between. From germline, CDR1 is LNHDA and CDR2 SQIVND (reference sequence). Here the CDR3 reads CASTFGEGFEQYF. In nucleotides, the CDR3 is TGTGCCAGTACCTTTGGAGAGGGTTTCGAGCAGTACTTC.

The rearrangement joins TRBV4-1 to TRBJ2-5; TRBD2 matches at 10 bases. This CDR3 region has 16 residues. Germline trimming cut 4 bases from V and 2 bases from J; bases unmatched to any gene: 7. Germline V gene sequence: CDR1 MGHRA, CDR2 YSYEKL. The CDR3 is CASSLKLAGLQETQYF. DNA of the CDR3: TGCGCCAGCAGCCTAAAACTAGCGGGGCTACAAGAGACCCAGTACTTC.

This clonotype showed up many times. The CDR3 sequence: CASSLVRGSGANVLTF. The CDR3, as DNA: TGTGCCAGCAGCTTAGTACGGGGCTCTGGGGCCAACGTCCTGACTTTC. The chain couples TRBV7-2 to TRBJ2-6; possibly TRBD2 for D (5 bases). V shed 1 base and J shed 0 bases, with 7 bases lying between them. Per the germline V gene, CDR1 is SGHTA and CDR2 is FQGNSA. The CDR3 runs 16 residues.

There are many counts of this clonotype. The gene calls are TRBV4-1 and TRBJ2-4; tentatively, D is TRBD2 (6 bases). CDR3 length: 15 residues. Trimming pared 5 bases from V and 1 base from J, leaving 12 bases between. The V gene's germline CDR1 is MGHRA and CDR2 YSYEKL. In DNA form, the CDR3 reads TGCGCCAGCAGCTCCCCGGGAGTGGCCAAAAACATTCAGTACTTC. Translated: CASSSPGVAKNIQYF.

This clonotype has ten or more counts. The genes are TRBV5-4 and TRBJ2-1; the D is unclear. The V gene's germline CDR1 is SGHNT and CDR2 YYREEE (reference sequence). V was trimmed by 5 bases and J by 9 bases, leaving 9 bases between them. This CDR3 contains 11 residues. CDR3 nucleotides: TGTGCCAGCAGGAGCCCAAGTGAGCAGTTCTTC. Residues: CASRSPSEQFF.

By share, this clonotype ranks as medium-sized (0.01 to 0.1%). V is TRBV9 and J is TRBJ2-3; possibly TRBD2 for D (5 bases). CDR1 and CDR2 (germline): SGDLS, YYNGEE. The CDR3 extends over 15 amino acids. Trimming removed 7 bases at V and 3 bases at J, with 18 bases between. The CDR3 region is CASSSSGSATDTQYF. Written as DNA, the CDR3 is TGTGCCAGCTCCTCCTCGGGTAGCGCGACAGATACGCAGTATTTT. The variable domain in full, completed from reference TRBV9 and TRBJ2-3, reads DSGVTQTPKHLITATGQRVTLRCSPRSGDLSVYWYQQSLDQGLQFLIQYYNGEERAKGNILERFSAQQFPDLHSELNLSSLELGDSALYFCASSSSGSATDTQYFGPGTRLTVL.

The chain links TRBV4-1 to TRBJ2-7; the D gene is possibly TRBD2 (6 bases). Germline V gene data show CDR1 as MGHRA and CDR2 as YSYEKL. Between the trimmed V and J ends, which lost 0 bases and 5 bases, there was a span of 14 bases. The CDR3 totals 15 residues. CDR3 protein: CASSQEVWGDDEQYF. The CDR3 coding sequence is TGCGCCAGCAGCCAAGAAGTGTGGGGGGACGACGAGCAGTACTTC.

This clonotype was seen at least ten times. This chain uses TRBV12-3 or TRBV12-4 with TRBJ1-1; 7 bases line up with TRBD1. This CDR3 has 14 amino acids. V shed 5 bases, J shed 1 base, and the junction held 4 bases outside the gene matches. CDR3 bases: TGTGCCAGCAGTACGGGACAGCGGAACACTGAAGCTTTCTTT. This encodes CASSTGQRNTEAFF.

This clonotype was detected many times. The rearrangement links TRBV7-9 to TRBJ2-4; D gene unclear. The V end lost 4 bases, the J end lost 0 bases, and 16 bases lay between the germline ends. Germline lookup yields CDR1 SEHNR and CDR2 FQNEAQ (reference sequence). The CDR3 loop spans 17 amino acids. The chain's CDR3 is CASSSFRVTVAKNIQYF. The CDR3, as DNA: TGTGCCAGCAGCTCTTTTCGGGTTACTGTAGCCAAAAACATTCAGTACTTC.

This clonotype was seen many times. This chain links TRBV6-2 or TRBV6-3 with TRBJ1-6; no definite D call. Germline CDR1 is MNHEY and CDR2 is SVGEGT. V lost 1 base and J lost 8, with 15 bases in between. The CDR3 has 16 residues. Written as DNA, the CDR3 is TGTGCCAGCAGTTACTTCCCGCCAGGCGAAGATTCACCCCTCCACTTT. It codes for CASSYFPPGEDSPLHF.

This clonotype has a count of ten or more. The gene calls are TRBV7-9 and TRBJ2-7; possibly TRBD1 for D (5 bases). Germline assignment: CDR1 SEHNR and CDR2 FQNEAQ (reference sequence). With 5 bases removed from V and 3 bases from J, the gap between germline ends came to 20 bases. The CDR3 sequence is 16 residues long. The CDR3 region has the DNA TGTGCCAGCAGCCCCGAGGCAGGGAATATTGTCTACGAGCAGTACTTC. It yields the protein CASSPEAGNIVYEQYF. Based on the CDR3 plus reference TRBV7-9 and TRBJ2-7, the full variable domain is DTGVSQNPRHKITKRGQNVTFRCDPISEHNRLYWYRQTLGQGPEFLTYFQNEAQLEKSRLLSDRFSAERPKGSFSTLEIQRTEQGDSAMYLCASSPEAGNIVYEQYFGPGTRLTVT.

Many counts were recorded for this clonotype. The V and J genes are TRBV7-6 and TRBJ2-5, with a tentative D call TRBD1 (6 bases). Germline V lookup: CDR1 SGHVS, CDR2 FNYEAQ. This CDR3 has 13 amino acids. The ends were cut back, 3 bases at V and 6 bases at J, with 11 bases in the middle. This CDR3 is CASSLSGGKTQYF. As DNA, the CDR3 is TGTGCCAGCAGCTTGAGTGGGGGCAAGACCCAGTACTTC.

This clonotype was found many times. V usage is TRBV6-5 and J usage is TRBJ1-2; 11 nucleotides match TRBD1. CDR3 length: 15 residues. V was clipped by 5 bases and J by 4 bases; unmatched bases: 6. The germline gives CDR1 MNHEY, CDR2 SVGAGI. DNA of the CDR3: TGTGCCAGCAGTCCCCGGACAGGGGGCTCCTATGGCTACACCTTC. It is translated as CASSPRTGGSYGYTF.

Ten or more counts support this clonotype. This chain links TRBV15 with TRBJ2-5; TRBD1 matches at 7 bases. The CDR3 sequence is 17 residues long. Per the germline V gene, CDR1 is LNHNV and CDR2 is YYDKDF (reference sequence). J gave up 4 bases and V 0 bases, and 11 bases lay outside the gene matches. CDR3 residues: CATSRDRADRVGETQYF. In DNA, the CDR3 is TGTGCCACCAGCAGAGATCGGGCCGACAGGGTAGGAGAGACCCAGTACTTC.

This chain joins TRBV29-1 and TRBJ2-3; D remains unclear. The CDR3 is 14 residues long. The germline gives CDR1 SQVTM, CDR2 ANQGSEA. The V end was cut by 4 bases, the J end by 4 bases, with 15 bases between. The CDR3: CSVGAAILSDTQYF. CDR3 sequence (DNA): TGCAGCGTTGGCGCAGCTATCCTGTCAGATACGCAGTATTTT.

There are many counts of this clonotype. The CDR3 loop reads CASSLVKFAAGSRTLKRKAEAFF. The CDR3 region has the DNA TGTGCCAGCAGCTTAGTAAAGTTCGCGGCAGGATCCCGAACACTGAAGCGGAAAGCTGAAGCTTTCTTT. This sequence joins TRBV11-2 and TRBJ1-1; no firm D call. V was pared by 1 base and J by 6 bases, with 39 bases between. The CDR3 runs to 23 residues. Germline loops: CDR1 SGHAT, CDR2 FQNNGV.

In its sample, this clonotype was seen many times. The chain employs TRBV12-3 or TRBV12-4 and TRBJ2-7; unclear D gene. The CDR3 totals 12 residues. V was cut by 3 bases and J by 3 bases, with 6 bases left in between. The DNA of the CDR3 is TGTGCCAGCAGTTTGGTCCGCTACGAGCAGTACTTC. Amino acids: CASSLVRYEQYF.

At least ten counts were recorded for this clonotype. CDR3 residues: CASSRFDSSPEAFF. The CDR3 bases are TGTGCCAGCAGCCGTTTCGACAGCTCCCCTGAAGCTTTCTTT. The gene calls are TRBV7-9 and TRBJ1-1; D possibly corresponds to TRBD1 (5 bases). Germline V lookup: CDR1 SEHNR, CDR2 FQNEAQ (reference sequence). The CDR3 spans 14 residues. V lost 5 bases and J 6 bases, leaving 16 bases between the germline ends. The full variable domain, in which reference TRBV7-9 and TRBJ1-1 provide the parts outside the CDR3, is DTGVSQNPRHKITKRGQNVTFRCDPISEHNRLYWYRQTLGQGPEFLTYFQNEAQLEKSRLLSDRFSAERPKGSFSTLEIQRTEQGDSAMYLCASSRFDSSPEAFFGQGTRLTVV.

In this sample, this clonotype turned up many times. The V call is TRBV29-1, the J call TRBJ2-7, with D perhaps TRBD1 (6 bases). CDR3 length: 12 residues. Trimming took off 7 bases at V and 0 bases at J, with 10 bases between the two ends. CDR1 is SQVTM and CDR2 is ANQGSEA in the germline V gene. The CDR3 DNA follows: TGCAGCGCAATGGACAGCTCCTACGAGCAGTACTTC. It specifies CSAMDSSYEQYF.

CDR3 sequence reads: CASIQAGTRKETQYF. In DNA, the CDR3 is TGTGCCAGCATCCAAGCCGGGACTAGAAAAGAGACCCAGTACTTC. The chain joins TRBV7-2 to TRBJ2-5; 8 bases agree with TRBD2. The germline V gene has CDR1 SGHTA and CDR2 FQGNSA. Trimming at V came to 7 bases and at J to 3 bases, leaving 10 bases not matched to a gene. The CDR3 loop spans 15 amino acids.

The DNA of the CDR3 is TGTGCCAGCACCCCAGGACAGGGATACCCCTACGAGCAGTACTTC. Protein sequence: CASTPGQGYPYEQYF. The genes are TRBV6-5 and TRBJ2-7, with 8 bases that match TRBD1. Germline trimming cut 7 bases from V and 2 bases from J; bases unmatched to any gene: 10. This CDR3 has 15 amino acids. CDR1 is MNHEY and CDR2 is SVGAGI in the germline V gene.